This T cell receptor beta chain was captured in a study of brain T cells in children with intractable seizures. The CDR3 is made up of 15 amino acids. The J segment lost 5 bases and the V segment lost 0 bases, leaving 3 bases of the junction unmatched. The germline CDR1 and CDR2 sequences are SGHNT and YYREEE (reference sequence). The protocol was immunoSEQ multiplex PCR, while the TCRdb copy is restricted to in-frame clones and leaves out a portion. The sample has around 70,000 clones, about 92% seen once. The V gene is TRBV5-4, the J gene TRBJ2-7; 12 bases line up with TRBD1. The material sequenced was peripheral blood, taken at surgery. This clonotype was obtained from a boy younger than two with tuberous sclerosis and intractable seizures. The CDR3 spells CASSLGGQGADEQYF. CDR3 DNA: TGTGCCAGCAGCTTGGGGGGACAGGGGGCAGACGAGCAGTACTTC.